Below, 10 T cell receptor beta chains from the same sample are listed, as sequenced in a study of blood T cell repertoires in COVID-19. Profiling relied on immunoSEQ multiplex PCR, and the TCRdb table lists in-frame clones only, not all of them. The table records fewer than 500,000 clones, over 75% of them present only once. What was sequenced was PBMCs or T cells enriched from blood (not recorded which). These receptors originate from a woman aged 25 to 39 with acute COVID-19.

The chain couples TRBV12-3 or TRBV12-4 to TRBJ1-2, with D possibly TRBD1 on 6 matching bases. The CDR3 spans 12 residues. Deletions cut 10 bases from V and 4 bases from J, with 13 bases between. DNA for the CDR3: TGTGCCATTACAGGGTACCCCTATGGCTACACCTTC. Its translation: CAITGYPYGYTF.

The chain joins TRBV5-1 to TRBJ2-3, with D possibly being TRBD2 (7 bases). Germline V gene lookup returns CDR1 SGHRS and CDR2 YFSETQ. V was cut by 4 bases and J by 0 bases, with 12 bases left in between. The CDR3 consists of 15 residues. In nucleotides, the CDR3 is TGCGCCAGCAGCCGGGGAGGGGGAAGCACAGATACGCAGTATTTT. It codes for CASSRGGGSTDTQYF.

The genes are TRBV5-1 and TRBJ2-7; D might be TRBD1 (5 bases). This CDR3 has 12 residues. The germline gives CDR1 SGHRS, CDR2 YFSETQ. Trimming removed 4 bases at V and 2 bases at J, with 7 bases between. Here the CDR3 reads CASSQDTYEQYF. CDR3 bases: TGCGCCAGCAGCCAGGACACCTACGAGCAGTACTTC. Variable domain in full (rest from reference TRBV5-1 and TRBJ2-7): KAGVTQTPRYLIKTRGQQVTLSCSPISGHRSVSWYQQTPGQGLQFLFEYFSETQRNKGNFPGRFSGRQFSNSRSEMNVSTLELGDSALYLCASSQDTYEQYFGPGTRLTVT.

This chain connects TRBV5-8 to TRBJ1-1, with 10 bases aligning to TRBD1. The CDR3 loop spans 17 amino acids. V was clipped by 4 bases and J by 0 bases; unmatched bases: 9. In germline, CDR1 is SGHTS, CDR2 YDEGEE. CDR3 in amino acids: CASSHRDRGALNTEAFF. As DNA, the CDR3 is TGTGCCAGCAGCCACCGGGACAGGGGCGCGTTGAACACTGAAGCTTTCTTT.

The V and J genes are TRBV4-1 and TRBJ1-4; D ambiguous. The CDR3 spans 13 residues. The V end was cut by 5 bases, the J end by 7 bases, with 11 bases between. From germline, CDR1 is MGHRA and CDR2 YSYEKL. The CDR3 loop is CASSTSSGEKLFF. CDR3 in DNA: TGCGCCAGCAGCACCTCGTCCGGTGAAAAACTGTTTTTT.

The chain couples TRBV7-2 to TRBJ2-3; 9 bases map to TRBD2. Trimming removed 5 bases from V and 1 base from J; junction bases left unmatched: 10. This CDR3 is 17 amino acids long. Per germline, CDR1 SGHTA and CDR2 FQGNSA. In DNA form, the CDR3 reads TGTGCCAGCAGCCCCCGGGGACTAGCTGGAGGCACAGATACGCAGTATTTT. Protein product: CASSPRGLAGGTDTQYF. Based on the CDR3 plus reference TRBV7-2 and TRBJ2-3, the full variable domain is GAGVSQSPSNKVTEKGKDVELRCDPISGHTALYWYRQSLGQGLEFLIYFQGNSAPDKSGLPSDRFSAERTGGSVSTLTIQRTQQEDSAVYLCASSPRGLAGGTDTQYFGPGTRLTVL.

The V gene is TRBV19, the J gene TRBJ1-6; 10 bases map to TRBD1. Germline CDR1 reads LNHDA; CDR2 reads SQIVND (reference sequence). The CDR3 contains 22 residues. The junction had 28 bases not matched to a gene; V was cut back by 5 bases and J by 9 bases. CDR3 in amino acids: CASSSRRKTSDRTGGIASPLHF. The CDR3 bases are TGTGCCAGTAGTTCCCGCAGGAAAACCTCAGACAGGACAGGGGGAATAGCTTCACCCCTCCACTTT.

The gene calls are TRBV18 and TRBJ1-2; D gene unclear. The ends were cut back, 6 bases at V and 2 bases at J, with 19 bases in the middle. This CDR3 has 16 residues. Germline CDR1 KGHSH, CDR2 LQKENI. This CDR3 is CASSLKKLILNYGYTF. CDR3 DNA sequence: TGTGCCAGCTCCCTTAAGAAACTCATCCTAAACTATGGCTACACCTTC.

The V gene is TRBV30, the J gene TRBJ1-3; tentatively, D is TRBD1 (6 bases). CDR1 and CDR2 (germline): GTSNPN, SVGIG (reference sequence). The CDR3 contains 16 residues. V gave up 1 base and J gave up 4 bases, with 17 bases separating them. The CDR3 DNA sequence: TGTGCCTGGAGTGACCCCCTCCGGACAGCCGGAAACACCATATATTTT. It yields the protein CAWSDPLRTAGNTIYF.

The chain has TRBV10-3 and TRBJ2-7; D might be TRBD2 (5 bases). CDR3 size: 12 residues. Germline-derived CDR1 and CDR2 are ENHRY and SYGVKD. The V end was cut by 0 bases, the J end by 9 bases, with 9 bases between. In DNA, the CDR3 is TGTGCCATCAGTGAGTCCGCGGGCGGGCAGTACTTC. It yields the protein CAISESAGGQYF.